This entry lists 29 T cell receptor beta chains sequenced from one sample in a study of Ad26.COV2.S vaccination and SARS-CoV-2 variants. Treatment in this sample: around 19 received Ad26.COV2.S at low or high dose, single or two shots; 5 received placebo; per-sample allocation not given. Sampling took place 63 days after the first vaccine or placebo injection. Produced via immunoSEQ multiplex PCR; TCRdb's table is partial and in-frame only. Altogether 300,000 to 350,000 clones are present, around four fifths being singletons, with the ten largest covering 2% to 2.5%. The sample was peripheral blood, taken in a trial of Ad26.COV2.S vaccine versus placebo. The receptor source for this set is a person aged 18-60 years who received the Ad26.COV2.S COVID-19 vaccine or a placebo.

V gene TRBV4-1 combines with J gene TRBJ1-3; 9 bases match TRBD1. The CDR3 spans 16 residues. The germline V gene encodes CDR1 MGHRA and CDR2 YSYEKL. V trimming: 3 bases; J trimming: 0 bases; junction bases outside the gene matches: 3. This CDR3 reads CASSHTGGRSGNTIYF. CDR3 sequence (DNA): TGCGCCAGCAGCCACACAGGGGGCCGCTCTGGAAACACCATATATTTT.

The chain is built from TRBV12-5 and TRBJ2-7, with a tentative D call TRBD2 (5 bases). V gave up 6 bases and J gave up 0 bases, with 9 bases separating them. Germline V gives CDR1 LGHNT, CDR2 FRNRAP. This CDR3 contains 13 residues. CDR3 sequence: CASGPGISYEQYF. The CDR3 region has the DNA TGTGCTAGTGGCCCGGGGATCTCCTACGAGCAGTACTTC.

With regard to this clone: An end of the junction differs from the germline gene, which may be a read error. The chain is built from TRBV2 and TRBJ2-2; 9 positions match TRBD1. This CDR3 has 15 amino acids. CDR1 is SNHLY and CDR2 is FYNNEI in the germline V gene. The chain's CDR3 is CASTEQGAWGGELFF. In nucleotides, the CDR3 is TGTGCCAGCACTGAACAGGGGGCATGGGGCGGGGAGCTGTTTTTT.

The rearrangement uses TRBV6-5 and TRBJ1-2; TRBD1 matches 8 bases. The CDR3 has 14 residues. Germline V CDR1 and CDR2: MNHEY, SVGAGI. Germline trimming cut 6 bases from V and 3 bases from J; bases unmatched to any gene: 6. CDR3 nucleotides: TGTGCCAGCAGCATTGGACAGGGCCACTATGGCTACACCTTC. Amino acids: CASSIGQGHYGYTF.

The chain recombines TRBV12-5 with TRBJ2-6; 7 nucleotides agree with TRBD1. CDR1 is LGHNT and CDR2 is FRNRAP in the germline V gene. This CDR3 spans 17 amino acids. V was clipped by 5 bases and J by 0 bases; unmatched bases: 7. The CDR3 DNA reads as TGTGCTAGTGGTCCATCGGGACAGATCTCTGGGGCCAACGTCCTGACTTTC. Protein sequence: CASGPSGQISGANVLTF.

DNA of the CDR3: TGCAGCGTTCTCGTCCGCGGGGTGGGCGACACTGAAGCTTTCTTT. The encoded protein is CSVLVRGVGDTEAFF. This rearrangement joins TRBV29-1 to TRBJ1-1; D ambiguous. V lost 5 bases and J lost 3, with 19 bases in between. Germline assignment: CDR1 SQVTM and CDR2 ANQGSEA. The CDR3 consists of 15 residues.

The rearrangement uses TRBV19 and TRBJ1-5, with D possibly being TRBD1 (5 bases). Germline V gene data show CDR1 as LNHDA and CDR2 as SQIVND (reference sequence). The germline V and J ends were trimmed by 5 bases and 3 bases, with 11 bases remaining between them. This CDR3 spans 14 amino acids. The CDR3 region has the DNA TGTGCCAGTAGTGCCCAGGGATCCAATCAGCCCCAGCATTTT. This translates into CASSAQGSNQPQHF.

This clone was seen only once. The chain recombines TRBV2 with TRBJ2-5, with D tentatively TRBD2 (7 bases). This CDR3 region has 15 residues. CDR1 is SNHLY, CDR2 FYNNEI, per germline. V gave up 3 bases and J gave up 5 bases, with 16 bases separating them. The CDR3 is CASSDGGASAETQYF. The CDR3 DNA sequence: TGTGCCAGCAGTGATGGGGGGGCGTCGGCGGAGACCCAGTACTTC.

As for this clone: The sample contains more than one DNA sequence encoding this CDR3. V usage is TRBV7-8 and J usage is TRBJ1-2; unclear D gene. This CDR3 comprises 11 residues. V lost 5 bases and J 5 bases, leaving 6 bases between the germline ends. CDR1 is SGHVS, CDR2 FQNEAQ, per germline. In nucleotides, the CDR3 is TGTGCCAGCAGCCCTTCTTATGGCTACACCTTC. Its translation: CASSPSYGYTF.

The CDR3 DNA reads as TGTGCCAGCAGTATCCGAGGGGGGCATTCACCCCTCCACTTT. The encoded protein is CASSIRGGHSPLHF. This chain connects TRBV9 to TRBJ1-6; the D gene is possibly TRBD1 (6 bases). The germline CDR1 and CDR2 sequences are SGDLS and YYNGEE. The CDR3 consists of 14 residues. Trimming removed 5 bases from V and 8 bases from J, with 14 bases in between.

The rearrangement links TRBV7-8 to TRBJ2-7; D possibly corresponds to TRBD1 (6 bases). V was trimmed by 2 bases and J by 0 bases, leaving 8 bases between them. Germline V CDR1 and CDR2: SGHVS, FQNEAQ. CDR3 length equals 14 residues. The CDR3 loop is CASSLNRDSYEQYF. CDR3 coding DNA: TGTGCCAGCAGCTTAAACAGGGACTCCTACGAGCAGTACTTC.

The chain is built from TRBV7-9 and TRBJ2-7; no firm D call. CDR3 length: 13 amino acids. V lost 1 base and J lost 3, with 7 bases in between. Germline CDR1 is SEHNR and CDR2 is FQNEAQ (reference sequence). This CDR3 reads CASSLVYSYEQYF. CDR3 coding DNA: TGTGCCAGCAGCTTAGTCTACAGCTACGAGCAGTACTTC. Combining the CDR3 with reference TRBV7-9 and TRBJ2-7 gives the whole variable domain DTGVSQNPRHKITKRGQNVTFRCDPISEHNRLYWYRQTLGQGPEFLTYFQNEAQLEKSRLLSDRFSAERPKGSFSTLEIQRTEQGDSAMYLCASSLVYSYEQYFGPGTRLTVT.

The rearrangement uses TRBV30 and TRBJ1-3; the D is unclear. Germline CDR1 reads GTSNPN; CDR2 reads SVGIG (reference sequence). This CDR3 is 15 amino acids long. With 0 bases removed from V and 0 bases from J, the gap between germline ends came to 9 bases. CDR3 nucleotide sequence: TGTGCCTGGAGTGTTTCTCGGAGCTCTGGAAACACCATATATTTT. It codes for CAWSVSRSSGNTIYF.

The chain links TRBV15 to TRBJ2-3; D unclear. This CDR3 has 13 amino acids. Germline CDR1 LNHNV, CDR2 YYDKDF (reference sequence). V was shortened by 0 bases and J by 5 bases, with 6 bases between the two germline ends. The CDR3 sequence is CATSRDRGDTQYF. CDR3 nucleotides: TGTGCCACCAGCAGAGATCGTGGAGATACGCAGTATTTT.

As DNA, the CDR3 is TGTGCCAGCAGTTTACAGGGGGCCCAGTACTTC. Translated: CASSLQGAQYF. The chain links TRBV27 to TRBJ2-7, with 8 bases lining up with TRBD1. Losses at the gene ends were 2 bases for V and 10 bases for J; bases not matched to a gene: 1. The CDR3 totals 11 residues. Germline lookup yields CDR1 MNHEY and CDR2 SMNVEV (reference sequence).

The CDR3, as DNA: TGTGCCACCAGCGACCCAAGAGCGGGGGGCACTCCCATCTCCTACAATGAGCAGTTCTTC. It codes for CATSDPRAGGTPISYNEQFF. The chain employs TRBV24-1 and TRBJ2-1; 9 nucleotides agree with TRBD2. The ends lost 7 bases at V and 0 bases at J; junction bases unmatched: 18. Germline CDR1 and CDR2: KGHDR and SFDVKD. CDR3 length: 20 residues.

This clone was recorded only once. The chain has TRBV28 and TRBJ1-6; TRBD1 matches 8 bases. V was clipped by 8 bases and J by 5 bases; unmatched bases: 8. The CDR3 covers 15 residues. Germline V gene data show CDR1 as MDHEN and CDR2 as SYDVKM. CDR3 nucleotides: TGTGCCAGCTATGGACGACAGGGGAATAATTCACCCCTCCACTTT. This codes for CASYGRQGNNSPLHF.

This chain links TRBV5-1 with TRBJ2-7, with D hard to call. The CDR3 covers 12 residues. Germline V CDR1 and CDR2: SGHRS, YFSETQ. V lost 3 bases to trimming and J lost 0 bases, with 4 bases between them. Here the CDR3 reads CASSSPSYEQYF. The CDR3, as DNA: TGCGCCAGCAGCTCCCCCTCCTACGAGCAGTACTTC.

The chain couples TRBV5-6 to TRBJ1-1; weak D call: TRBD1 (5 bases). In germline, CDR1 is SGHDT, CDR2 YYEEEE. CDR3 length: 15 amino acids. V lost 4 bases and J 1 base, leaving 14 bases between the germline ends. The CDR3 region is CASSTLTGGNTEAFF. The CDR3 coding sequence is TGTGCCAGCAGCACTCTGACGGGGGGGAACACTGAAGCTTTCTTT.

The chain employs TRBV5-1 and TRBJ2-1, with a possible D match to TRBD2 (6 bases). Germline CDR1 SGHRS, CDR2 YFSETQ. The ends were cut back, 0 bases at V and 8 bases at J, with 12 bases in the middle. There are 14 residues in the CDR3. CDR3 loop: CASSLDPASDEQFF. For the CDR3, the DNA is TGCGCCAGCAGCTTGGACCCGGCTAGCGATGAGCAGTTCTTC.

V and J are TRBV7-6 and TRBJ2-5, with 7 bases identical to TRBD1. CDR3 length: 15 amino acids. The J segment lost 5 bases and the V segment lost 5 bases, leaving 11 bases of the junction unmatched. The V gene's germline CDR1 is SGHVS and CDR2 FNYEAQ. The CDR3 is CASSLARSTGETQYF. CDR3 in DNA: TGTGCCAGCAGCCTGGCCCGGTCGACAGGGGAGACCCAGTACTTC.

The chain recombines TRBV6-5 with TRBJ2-5; TRBD1 matches at 8 bases. Trimming cost V 10 bases and J 5 bases; bases outside gene matches: 15. Germline lookup yields CDR1 MNHEY and CDR2 SVGAGI. This CDR3 comprises 15 residues. As DNA, the CDR3 is TGTGCCATCCGTTACTGGGACAGGATGATGGAGACCCAGTACTTC. Translating it yields CAIRYWDRMMETQYF.

This chain joins TRBV4-1 and TRBJ1-1; no clear D. Per the germline V gene, CDR1 is MGHRA and CDR2 is YSYEKL. Trimming removed 1 base at V and 5 bases at J, with 11 bases between. The CDR3 has 14 residues. The DNA of the CDR3 is TGCGCCAGCAGCCAAGGACCAGGTGGTACTGAAGCTTTCTTT. It is translated as CASSQGPGGTEAFF.

This clone appeared a single time. The chain recombines TRBV24-1 with TRBJ2-2, with TRBD1 matching over 7 bases. The germline V gene encodes CDR1 KGHDR and CDR2 SFDVKD. Trimming removed 0 bases from V and 3 bases from J; junction bases left unmatched: 6. CDR3 length equals 17 residues. As DNA, the CDR3 is TGTGCCACCAGTGATTTGCCCAGGGGGATGTACACCGGGGAGCTGTTTTTT. Amino acid sequence: CATSDLPRGMYTGELFF.

In the case of this clone: Additional DNA sequences in this sample encode the identical CDR3. The chain couples TRBV9 to TRBJ2-1; 10 nucleotides agree with TRBD2. The CDR3 covers 15 residues. Germline V gene lookup returns CDR1 SGDLS and CDR2 YYNGEE. The V and J ends lost 3 bases and 4 bases, in that order; junction bases with no gene match: 4. CDR3 sequence: CASSGSGGAYNEQFF. CDR3 nucleotide sequence: TGTGCCAGCAGCGGGAGCGGGGGGGCGTACAATGAGCAGTTCTTC.

This clone has only one observation. The chain employs TRBV25-1 and TRBJ1-4; D unresolved. CDR3 length: 15 residues. Trimming left V 2 bases short and J 8 bases short, with 15 bases between. CDR1 and CDR2 (germline): MGHDK, SYGVNS. CDR3 nucleotides: TGTGCCAGCAGTGAAGTCCTGGTAAACACCGAAAAACTGTTTTTT. Its protein product is CASSEVLVNTEKLFF.

This clone was counted between two and nine times. The chain combines TRBV9 with TRBJ2-7; possible D gene TRBD1, 6 bases. This CDR3 is 12 amino acids long. The V gene lost 3 bases and the J gene lost 4 bases, with 8 bases spanning the gap. Germline loops: CDR1 SGDLS, CDR2 YYNGEE. CDR3 in DNA: TGTGCCAGCAGCGCCACAGGGTACGAGCAGTACTTC. Translating it yields CASSATGYEQYF.

V usage is TRBV5-1 and J usage is TRBJ2-1; the match to TRBD2 covers 13 bases. CDR3 length equals 17 residues. Germline loops: CDR1 SGHRS, CDR2 YFSETQ. The J segment lost 2 bases and the V segment lost 0 bases, leaving 2 bases of the junction unmatched. The CDR3 coding sequence is TGCGCCAGCAGCTTGGGGACTAGCGGGGGTCCCTACAATGAGCAGTTCTTC. The encoded protein is CASSLGTSGGPYNEQFF. The full variable domain, in which reference TRBV5-1 and TRBJ2-1 provide the parts outside the CDR3, is KAGVTQTPRYLIKTRGQQVTLSCSPISGHRSVSWYQQTPGQGLQFLFEYFSETQRNKGNFPGRFSGRQFSNSRSEMNVSTLELGDSALYLCASSLGTSGGPYNEQFFGPGTRLTVL.

The V gene is TRBV2, the J gene TRBJ1-5, with D possibly TRBD1 on 5 matching bases. CDR1 and CDR2 (germline): SNHLY, FYNNEI. Trimming shortened V by 7 bases and J by 0 bases, and 13 bases separated the two germline ends. The CDR3 runs to 15 residues. CDR3 sequence reads: CASKAGGNSNQPQHF. The CDR3 bases are TGTGCCAGCAAGGCCGGGGGAAATAGCAATCAGCCCCAGCATTTT. The full variable domain, its missing parts supplied by reference TRBV2 and TRBJ1-5, is EPEVTQTPSHQVTQMGQEVILRCVPISNHLYFYWYRQILGQKVEFLVSFYNNEISEKSEIFDDQFSVERPDGSNFTLKIRSTKLEDSAMYFCASKAGGNSNQPQHFGDGTRLSIL.